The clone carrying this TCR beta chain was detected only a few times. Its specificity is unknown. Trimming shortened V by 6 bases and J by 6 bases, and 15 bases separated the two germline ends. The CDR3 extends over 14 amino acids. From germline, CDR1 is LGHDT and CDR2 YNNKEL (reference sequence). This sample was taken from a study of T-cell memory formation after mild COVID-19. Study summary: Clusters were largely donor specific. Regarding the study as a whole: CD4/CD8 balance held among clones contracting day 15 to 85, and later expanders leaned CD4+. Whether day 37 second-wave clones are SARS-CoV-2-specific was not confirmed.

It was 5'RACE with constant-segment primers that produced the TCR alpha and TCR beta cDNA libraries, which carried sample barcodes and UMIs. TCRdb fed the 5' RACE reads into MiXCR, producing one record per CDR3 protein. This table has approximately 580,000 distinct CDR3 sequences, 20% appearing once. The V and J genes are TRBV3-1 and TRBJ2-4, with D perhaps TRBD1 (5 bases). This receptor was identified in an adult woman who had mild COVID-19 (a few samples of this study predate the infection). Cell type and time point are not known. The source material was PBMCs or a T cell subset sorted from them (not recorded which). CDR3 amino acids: CASRAVGQVNIQYF. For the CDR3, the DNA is TGTGCCAGCAGGGCGGTGGGGCAGGTAAACATTCAGTACTTC. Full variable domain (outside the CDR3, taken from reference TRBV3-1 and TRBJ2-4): DTAVSQTPKYLVTQMGNDKSIKCEQNLGHDTMYWYKQDSKKFLKIMFSYNNKELIINETVPNRFSPKSPDKAHLNLHINSLELGDSAVYFCASRAVGQVNIQYFGAGTRLSVL.